Listed below are T cell receptor beta chains from one sample, sequenced in a study of human T cells and chemical hapten exposure. One entry per CDR3 protein, called by TCRdb with MiXCR from the RACE reads. The data show approximately 34,000 distinct CDR3 sequences, roughly 6.4% seen once. Sequencing used whole blood, obtained in connection with sensitization to the hapten diphenylcyclopropenone (DPC). The origin of the receptors is a young woman with alopecia areata. Some clones in this sample may be carry-over from other donors' samples. CDR3s include the opening cysteine and the closing phenylalanine or tryptophan. D genes are given only for firm matches. Size tells how often a clone was seen (once, few, many) or the class of an expanded clone, and some rows leave it out.

d_call	v_call	j_call	clone_size	cdr3_aa	cdr3_nt
TRBD1	TRBV6-2/TRBV6-3	TRBJ2-7	NA	CASSLGTGAFYEQNF	TGTGCCAGCAGTCTTGGGACAGGGGCCTTCTACGAGCAGAACTTC
NA	TRBV7-3	TRBJ2-2	NA	CASSVGQLPNTGELFF	TGTGCCAGCAGCGTTGGACAGCTCCCGAACACCGGGGAGCTGTTTTTT
NA	TRBV4-3	TRBJ2-5	many	CASSLEGGETQYF	TGCGCCAGCAGCCTTGAAGGGGGTGAGACCCAGTACTTC
NA	TRBV29-1	TRBJ2-1	NA	CSVELGTYNEQFF	TGCAGCGTTGAGTTGGGGACCTACAATGAGCAGTTCTTC
NA	TRBV12-3/TRBV12-4	TRBJ2-7	many	CATAWAGGGEQYF	TGTGCCACTGCCTGGGCCGGGGGAGGCGAGCAGTACTTC
NA	TRBV20-1	TRBJ2-3	many	CSARDPAGGDTQYF	TGCAGTGCTAGAGATCCGGCTGGCGGGGATACGCAGTATTTT
NA	TRBV30	TRBJ1-1	NA	CAWRRTLTVNTEAFF	TGTGCCTGGAGGCGAACGTTGACAGTAAACACTGAAGCTTTCTTT
NA	TRBV4-3	TRBJ2-2	NA	CASSRSRGPGELFF	TGCGCCAGCAGCCGTTCAAGGGGCCCCGGGGAGCTGTTTTTT
NA	TRBV12-3/TRBV12-4	TRBJ1-4	NA	CASSLRTATNEKLFF	TGTGCCAGCAGTCTTCGGACAGCAACTAATGAAAAACTGTTTTTT
NA	TRBV5-4	TRBJ2-5	few	CASSLASLETQYF	TGTGCCAGCAGCTTAGCTAGCCTTGAGACCCAGTACTTC
TRBD2	TRBV4-1	TRBJ2-1	many	CASSQDSGGAVEQFF	TGCGCCAGCAGCCAAGATAGCGGGGGGGCCGTTGAGCAGTTCTTC
NA	TRBV28	TRBJ1-5	few	CASREIYSNQPQHF	TGTGCCAGCAGAGAGATTTATAGCAATCAGCCCCAGCATTTT
NA	TRBV7-9	TRBJ2-1	NA	CASSLEVEENNEQFF	TGTGCCAGCAGCTTAGAGGTTGAGGAGAACAATGAGCAGTTCTTC
TRBD1	TRBV19	TRBJ2-7	few	CASSIEGQGPYEQYF	TGTGCCAGTAGTATTGAGGGACAGGGGCCCTACGAGCAGTACTTC
NA	TRBV18	TRBJ2-5	many	CASSPAYQETQYF	TGTGCCAGCTCACCTGCGTACCAAGAGACCCAGTACTTC
NA	TRBV18	TRBJ1-2	NA	CASSKGEDPEEFYGYTF	TGTGCCAGCTCAAAAGGGGAGGATCCGGAAGAATTCTATGGCTACACCTTC
NA	TRBV10-2	TRBJ2-3	many	CASSESLSPVSTDTQYF	TGCGCCAGCAGTGAGTCTTTGAGTCCCGTTAGCACAGATACGCAGTATTTT
NA	TRBV6-1	TRBJ2-7	few	CASSPAPIDEQYF	TGTGCCAGCAGCCCGGCGCCGATCGACGAGCAGTACTTC
NA	TRBV20-1	TRBJ1-1	many	CSARDFQDPPNTEAFF	TGCAGTGCTAGAGATTTTCAAGATCCCCCGAACACTGAAGCTTTCTTT
NA	TRBV7-2	TRBJ2-2	many	CASSLFGGQGTGELFF	TGTGCCAGCAGCTTATTTGGGGGGCAGGGAACCGGGGAGCTGTTTTTT
TRBD1	TRBV10-3	TRBJ2-5	NA	CAIRKGQAPSGTQYF	TGTGCCATCAGAAAGGGACAGGCCCCCTCAGGGACCCAGTACTTC
TRBD2	TRBV30	TRBJ2-3	NA	CAWVTSGASTDTQYF	TGTGCCTGGGTTACTAGCGGAGCTAGCACAGATACGCAGTATTTT
NA	TRBV28	TRBJ1-1	many	CASRPPGALEAFF	TGTGCCAGCAGGCCGCCGGGGGCGCTCGAAGCTTTCTTT
NA	TRBV20-1	TRBJ2-1	few	CSARDFQGGYNEQFF	TGCAGTGCTAGAGATTTTCAGGGCGGGTACAATGAGCAGTTCTTC
NA	TRBV20-1	TRBJ2-7	NA	CSAREVNEQYF	TGCAGTGCTAGAGAGGTGAACGAGCAGTACTTC
TRBD1	TRBV30	TRBJ1-3	many	CAWRGQALSGNTIYF	TGTGCCTGGAGGGGACAGGCGCTCTCTGGAAACACCATATATTTT
NA	TRBV5-6	TRBJ2-4	many	CASSTPGDAKNIQYF	TGTGCCAGCAGCACGCCAGGGGATGCGAAAAACATTCAGTACTTC
NA	TRBV27	TRBJ2-1	few	CASSARGGSYNEQFF	TGTGCCAGCAGTGCCCGTGGGGGCTCCTACAATGAGCAGTTCTTC
NA	TRBV5-6	TRBJ2-3	NA	CASSLVGSDTQYF	TGTGCCAGCAGCTTGGTAGGCTCAGATACGCAGTATTTT
NA	TRBV7-8	TRBJ2-3	many	CASSPRGGTDTQYF	TGTGCCAGCAGCCCAAGGGGTGGCACAGATACGCAGTATTTT
NA	TRBV20-1	TRBJ2-4	many	CSGQSREAKNIQYF	TGCAGTGGACAATCCAGGGAGGCCAAAAACATTCAGTACTTC
TRBD1	TRBV28	TRBJ1-6	NA	CASSGTRGQGFYNSPLHF	TGTGCCAGCAGTGGGACCAGGGGACAGGGTTTTTACAATTCACCCCTCCACTTT
TRBD1	TRBV12-3/TRBV12-4	TRBJ1-1	many	CASSLGDRANPEAFF	TGTGCCAGCAGTTTGGGAGACAGGGCTAATCCTGAAGCTTTCTTT
TRBD2	TRBV6-6	TRBJ2-1	few	CASFTGGGALNEQFF	TGTGCCAGTTTTACGGGGGGGGGGGCGTTAAATGAGCAGTTCTTC
TRBD1	TRBV7-2	TRBJ2-7	few	CASSWGTGTSYEQYF	TGTGCCAGCAGCTGGGGGACAGGTACCTCCTACGAGCAGTACTTC
NA	TRBV18	TRBJ1-4	many	CASSKGRNFATNEKLFF	TGTGCCAGCTCAAAGGGCAGAAATTTTGCAACTAATGAAAAACTGTTTTTT